Sequencing of this TCR beta chain was carried out in a study of blood T cell repertoires in COVID-19. In the source study's methods: Cell counts per sample came from amplifying reference gene primers. Using immunoSEQ multiplex PCR, the repertoire was profiled, and TCRdb retains in-frame clones only, with some absent. The V and J calls and clone size come from that table; D and trimming were worked out from the DNA. The table has roughly 340,000 clones, approximately 90% seen once; the top ten hold around 3.3%. The CDR3 has 14 amino acids. The trim removed 1 base at V and 7 bases at J, leaving 4 bases unmatched. Germline CDR1 and CDR2: SGHDN and FVKESK.

The TCR sequence derives from a young woman who had recovered from COVID-19. Source material: peripheral blood. This chain joins TRBV14 and TRBJ2-1; 7 bases line up with TRBD2. CDR3 nucleotide sequence: TGTGCCAGCAGCCAAGTAGCGGGTAGGAATGAGCAGTTCTTC. It encodes CASSQVAGRNEQFF.